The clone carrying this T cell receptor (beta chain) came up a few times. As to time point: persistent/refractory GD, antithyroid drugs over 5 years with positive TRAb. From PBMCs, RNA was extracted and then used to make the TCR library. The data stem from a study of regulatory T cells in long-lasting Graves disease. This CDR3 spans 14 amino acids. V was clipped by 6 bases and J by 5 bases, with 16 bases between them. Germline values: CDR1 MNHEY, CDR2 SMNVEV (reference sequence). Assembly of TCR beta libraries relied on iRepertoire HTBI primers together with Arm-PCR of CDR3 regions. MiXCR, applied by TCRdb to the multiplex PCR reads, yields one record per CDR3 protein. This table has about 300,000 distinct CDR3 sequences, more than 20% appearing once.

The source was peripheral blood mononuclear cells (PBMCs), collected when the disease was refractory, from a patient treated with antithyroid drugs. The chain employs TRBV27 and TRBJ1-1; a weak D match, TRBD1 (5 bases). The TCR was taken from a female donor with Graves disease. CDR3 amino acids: CASRRGGVQTEAFF. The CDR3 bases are TGTGCCAGCAGACGCGGGGGGGTTCAGACTGAAGCTTTCTTT.